This passage covers 3 T cell receptor beta chains from one sample sequenced in a study of T cell repertoires in cytomegalovirus infection. TCRdb reprocessed the reads with MiXCR, giving one entry per CDR3 protein. There are about 460,000 distinct CDR3 sequences in the sample; approximately 11% occur only once, and 10% to 13% lies in the top ten. The sample taken for sequencing was PBMCs. These TCRs come from a human donor in good health (CMV status not recorded). Some clones in this sample may be carry-over from other donors' samples.

This clonotype was counted between two and nine times. The rearrangement uses TRBV5-5 and TRBJ2-1, with TRBD2 as a possible D gene (5 bases). Germline lookup yields CDR1 SGHKS and CDR2 YYEKEE (reference sequence). V gave up 4 bases and J gave up 9 bases, with 17 bases separating them. CDR3 length: 14 amino acids. The CDR3 region has the DNA TGTGCCAGCAGCCCCCCGAGTCAGGCGGGTGAGCAGTTCTTC. It encodes CASSPPSQAGEQFF.

V and J are TRBV28 and TRBJ2-2; D ambiguous. Per germline, CDR1 MDHEN and CDR2 SYDVKM. The V end was cut by 5 bases, the J end by 7 bases, with 14 bases between. The CDR3 has 14 amino acids. CDR3 amino acids: CASSIIEVGGELFF. The CDR3 DNA reads TGTGCCAGCAGTATAATAGAAGTGGGCGGGGAGCTGTTTTTT.

This rearrangement joins TRBV5-1 to TRBJ2-1, with 14 nucleotides matching TRBD2. V gave up 4 bases and J gave up 8 bases; unmatched junction bases: 11. The CDR3 consists of 17 residues. The germline gives CDR1 SGHRS, CDR2 YFSETQ. CDR3 in DNA: TGCGCCAGCAGCGTTCCCGGGACTAGCGGGAGAAGCGATGAGCAGTTCTTC. As protein: CASSVPGTSGRSDEQFF.